These 21 T cell receptor beta chains originate from one sample sequenced in a study of cytomegalovirus exposure and HLA in healthy donors. Primers for the PCR totalled 60 Vbeta and 13 Jbeta. The repertoire was sequenced with immunoSEQ multiplex PCR; TCRdb's copy has only in-frame clones and lacks some. The top ten clones hold 0.2% to 0.25% of a sample with a few hundred thousand clones, approximately 80% of them seen once. The material sequenced was PBMCs. These receptors all stem from a girl aged 2 to 9 in good health and CMV-seronegative.

The J gene is TRBJ1-1, the V gene TRBV6-6, with 10 bases fitting TRBD1. CDR3 length: 14 amino acids. J gave up 8 bases and V 5 bases, and 8 bases lay outside the gene matches. The germline CDR1 and CDR2 sequences are MNHNY and SVGAGI (reference sequence). This chain's CDR3 is CASSTRTGGLEAFF. CDR3 bases: TGTGCCAGCAGTACTCGGACAGGGGGTTTAGAAGCTTTCTTT.

The chain couples TRBV29-1 to TRBJ1-2; no reliable D call. CDR3 length: 12 amino acids. The germline V and J ends were trimmed by 4 bases and 5 bases, with 11 bases remaining between them. Germline V gives CDR1 SQVTM, CDR2 ANQGSEA. The CDR3 coding sequence is TGCAGCGTTGCGAAGCTAAGTTATGGCTACACCTTC. Translated, it gives CSVAKLSYGYTF.

The chain carries TRBV11-2 and TRBJ2-5; possibly TRBD1 for D (6 bases). CDR1 is SGHAT, CDR2 FQNNGV, per germline. The V end lost 5 bases, the J end lost 0 bases, and 16 bases lay between the germline ends. The CDR3 contains 16 residues. The CDR3 loop reads CASSISRTVYQETQYF. In DNA, the CDR3 is TGTGCCAGCAGCATATCTAGGACAGTGTACCAAGAGACCCAGTACTTC.

The V call is TRBV27, the J call TRBJ2-7; a weak D match, TRBD2 (6 bases). The CDR3 runs 13 residues. V was trimmed by 3 bases and J by 2 bases, leaving 8 bases between them. Germline V gene lookup returns CDR1 MNHEY and CDR2 SMNVEV (reference sequence). The CDR3 DNA reads as TGTGCCAGCAGTTTTCGCGGGACCTACGAGCAGTACTTC. It translates to CASSFRGTYEQYF.

This sequence joins TRBV7-9 and TRBJ1-4; 9 bases are a match to TRBD1. Trimming took 5 bases from V and 6 from J; bases not matched to a gene: 4. The CDR3 spans 14 residues. Germline assignment: CDR1 SEHNR and CDR2 FQNEAQ (reference sequence). CDR3 nucleotides: TGTGCCAGCAGCACCCGGACAGGGGATGAAAAACTGTTTTTT. It encodes CASSTRTGDEKLFF.

The V and J genes are TRBV5-4 and TRBJ2-2, with D maybe TRBD2 (5 bases). Germline CDR1 is SGHNT and CDR2 is YYREEE (reference sequence). Trimming pared 3 bases from V and 3 bases from J, leaving 21 bases between. The CDR3 sequence is 18 residues long. Here the CDR3 reads CASSSIRRSDGDTGELFF. DNA of the CDR3: TGTGCCAGCAGCTCCATAAGAAGAAGTGACGGGGACACCGGGGAGCTGTTTTTT.

The CDR3 DNA reads as TGCGCCAGCAGCTTGGTAACAGGGGGAAGAGATGGCTACACCTTC. Its protein is CASSLVTGGRDGYTF. The rearrangement joins TRBV5-1 to TRBJ1-2; 8 bases fit TRBD1. CDR3 length: 15 amino acids. The V and J ends lost 0 bases and 6 bases, in that order; junction bases with no gene match: 7. Germline V gene sequence: CDR1 SGHRS, CDR2 YFSETQ.

This chain connects TRBV11-2 to TRBJ2-7; maybe TRBD1 (5 bases). The CDR3 extends over 14 amino acids. In germline, CDR1 is SGHAT, CDR2 FQNNGV. V lost 10 bases, J lost 9 bases, and 25 bases lay in between. The CDR3 sequence: CAISPMTDLSGQYF. The CDR3 bases are TGTGCCATCTCGCCGATGACAGACCTCTCCGGGCAGTACTTC.

The chain employs TRBV2 and TRBJ2-1; 7 bases match TRBD2. The CDR3 is made up of 13 amino acids. Germline V gene lookup returns CDR1 SNHLY and CDR2 FYNNEI. Losses at the gene ends were 1 base for V and 8 bases for J; bases not matched to a gene: 2. In nucleotides, the CDR3 is TGTGCCAGCAGTGAAGGTGCGGGGGATGAGCAGTTCTTC. As protein: CASSEGAGDEQFF.

V and J are TRBV19 and TRBJ2-7, with 9 bases identical to TRBD1. V lost 4 bases to trimming and J lost 7 bases; unmatched junction nucleotides: 32. Germline assignment: CDR1 LNHDA and CDR2 SQIVND (reference sequence). The CDR3 extends over 22 amino acids. Written as DNA, the CDR3 is TGTGCCAGTAGTAGGCCGTCTGTATTTCGGACAGGGGTGCGGTCCACTAAGGGGGAGCAGTACTTC. Protein sequence: CASSRPSVFRTGVRSTKGEQYF.

The rearrangement links TRBV9 to TRBJ1-1, with 7 positions matching TRBD1. Trimming took 3 bases from V and 0 from J; bases not matched to a gene: 5. Looked up from germline, CDR1 is SGDLS and CDR2 is YYNGEE. This CDR3 contains 15 residues. The DNA for the CDR3 is TGTGCCAGCAGCGGATCCGGGACAGTGAACACTGAAGCTTTCTTT. Protein product: CASSGSGTVNTEAFF.

This sequence joins TRBV9 and TRBJ2-5, with 7 nucleotides matching TRBD2. Germline V CDR1 and CDR2: SGDLS, YYNGEE. The CDR3 consists of 13 residues. Trimming removed 5 bases from V and 0 bases from J; junction bases left unmatched: 1. CDR3 amino acids: CASSGGDQETQYF. Here the CDR3 DNA reads TGTGCCAGCAGTGGGGGGGACCAAGAGACCCAGTACTTC.

This clone turned up a few times. The chain recombines TRBV25-1 with TRBJ2-7; 10 bases agree with TRBD2. After removal of 3 bases from V and 3 bases from J, the junction contained 5 bases not matched to a gene. The CDR3 covers 15 residues. Germline V lookup: CDR1 MGHDK, CDR2 SYGVNS. The DNA of the CDR3 is TGTGCCAGCAGTGAGGGAGTAGCGGGGGGCTACGAGCAGTACTTC. Its translation is CASSEGVAGGYEQYF.

The rearrangement uses TRBV21-1 and TRBJ2-3; the table names TRBD2, a call not compared with the DNA. TRBV21-1 is a recognized pseudogene. The CDR3 runs to 11 residues. The CDR3 sequence is CAHEETDTQYF. The CDR3 nucleotides read TGTGCCCACGAGGAAACAGATACGCAGTATTTT.

Comments on this clone: The same CDR3 is also encoded by other DNA sequences in this sample. The V gene is TRBV5-1, the J gene TRBJ1-4; D unclear. With 4 bases removed from V and 6 bases from J, the gap between germline ends came to 13 bases. This CDR3 is built from 14 residues. Germline values: CDR1 SGHRS, CDR2 YFSETQ. CDR3 nucleotides: TGCGCCAGCAGCCCCGAGGGAAGGGATGAAAAACTGTTTTTT. Translation gives CASSPEGRDEKLFF.

A remark on this clone: At one boundary the junction diverges from the germline segment, which might be a read error. As DNA, the CDR3 is TGTGCCAGCAGTGAGAGGACGCAGGGCTTC. Protein: CASSERTQGF. This chain connects TRBV2 to TRBJ1-2; maybe TRBD1 (5 bases). Germline V gene sequence: CDR1 SNHLY, CDR2 FYNNEI. This CDR3 has 10 residues.

The chain is built from TRBV7-9 and TRBJ2-2, with TRBD1 matching over 9 bases. CDR1 and CDR2 (germline): SEHNR, FQNEAQ (reference sequence). The CDR3 sequence is 15 residues long. V lost 5 bases and J lost 0; bases outside the gene matches: 1. CDR3 in amino acids: CASSGQGPNTGELFF. The CDR3, as DNA: TGTGCCAGCAGCGGACAGGGGCCGAACACCGGGGAGCTGTTTTTT.

The rearrangement uses TRBV30 and TRBJ1-2; D is perhaps TRBD1 (5 bases). V was trimmed by 0 bases and J by 4 bases, leaving 21 bases between them. CDR1 is GTSNPN and CDR2 is SVGIG in the germline V gene (reference sequence). The CDR3 loop spans 17 amino acids. The CDR3 DNA sequence: TGTGCCTGGAGTGTACTCGGGGGGGAATCGAGGCTCTATGGCTACACCTTC. Translation: CAWSVLGGESRLYGYTF.

The V gene is TRBV4-1, the J gene TRBJ1-5; TRBD1 aligns across 12 bases. V dropped 5 bases and J dropped 5; count of bases not matched to a gene: 7. CDR3 length: 16 residues. Germline V gene sequence: CDR1 MGHRA, CDR2 YSYEKL. The CDR3 nucleotides read TGCGCCAGCAGCTTGACCGGGACAGGGGGCTATCAGCCCCAGCATTTT. Its protein is CASSLTGTGGYQPQHF.

The gene calls are TRBV27 and TRBJ1-2; 7 positions match TRBD1. Germline CDR1 and CDR2: MNHEY and SMNVEV (reference sequence). V lost 4 bases to trimming and J lost 4 bases; unmatched junction nucleotides: 9. This CDR3 contains 15 residues. The chain's CDR3 is CASSSQRDRAYGYTF. The DNA for the CDR3 is TGTGCCAGCAGTTCCCAGAGAGACAGGGCCTATGGCTACACCTTC.

The chain joins TRBV7-9 to TRBJ1-2; D uncertain. CDR1 and CDR2 (germline): SEHNR, FQNEAQ (reference sequence). The CDR3 consists of 13 residues. V lost 4 bases and J 3 bases, leaving 9 bases between the germline ends. The CDR3 loop is CASSSTADYGYTF. CDR3 in DNA: TGTGCCAGCAGCTCGACTGCGGACTATGGCTACACCTTC.